These T cell receptor beta chains were read from a single sample in a study of OX40 agonist ivuxolimab in advanced cancers. Sequenced by immunoSEQ multiplex PCR; TCRdb stores in-frame clones only, minus some. The table includes roughly 70,000 clones, approximately 81% detected once. The sample consisted of CD4+ or CD8+ T cells sorted from blood, taken in a trial of the OX40 agonist ivuxolimab. These receptors all come from an adult with an advanced solid tumor such as melanoma, head and neck, liver or kidney cancer. The CDR3 runs from the conserved cysteine through the conserved F or W. The order of the fields is clone size, J gene, D gene, V gene, CDR3 DNA, CDR3 protein. D genes are given only for firm matches. Expanded clones get a size class; other rows say once, few or many, or leave the size out.

clone_size: -
j_call: TRBJ1-2
d_call: TRBD1
v_call: TRBV9
cdr3_nt: TGTGCCAGCAGCGTGGGTGGGACAGCTTATGGCTACACCTTC
cdr3_aa: CASSVGGTAYGYTF

clone_size: -
j_call: TRBJ2-3
d_call: -
v_call: TRBV6-5
cdr3_nt: TGTGCCAGCAGACCCGCAGGCTCCCCAGATACGCAGTATTTT
cdr3_aa: CASRPAGSPDTQYF

clone_size: -
j_call: TRBJ1-2
d_call: -
v_call: TRBV19
cdr3_nt: TGTGCCAGTACTCCGGACTGGCGACGGGGCTACACCTTC
cdr3_aa: CASTPDWRRGYTF

clone_size: -
j_call: TRBJ2-7
d_call: -
v_call: TRBV5-5
cdr3_nt: TGTGCCAGCAGCTATCAACAGGTATTCTACGAGCAGTACTTC
cdr3_aa: CASSYQQVFYEQYF

clone_size: -
j_call: TRBJ1-1
d_call: -
v_call: TRBV6-5
cdr3_nt: TGTGCCAGCAGTTACGGGTCAGGGGTGAACACTGAAGCTTTCTTT
cdr3_aa: CASSYGSGVNTEAFF

clone_size: once
j_call: TRBJ1-4
d_call: -
v_call: TRBV4-2
cdr3_nt: TGTGCCAGCAGCCCCCCCGCCAGGGCTACGGAAAAACTGTTTTTT
cdr3_aa: CASSPPARATEKLFF

clone_size: -
j_call: TRBJ1-5
d_call: -
v_call: TRBV25-1
cdr3_nt: TGTGCCAGCAGTGGCGTTGATCAGCCCCAGCATTTT
cdr3_aa: CASSGVDQPQHF

clone_size: -
j_call: TRBJ2-5
d_call: TRBD1
v_call: TRBV6-5
cdr3_nt: TGTGCCAGCAGTTCGCGACAGGGGCGGCAAGAGACCCAGTACTTC
cdr3_aa: CASSSRQGRQETQYF

clone_size: once
j_call: TRBJ2-1
d_call: TRBD2
v_call: TRBV18
cdr3_nt: TGTGCCAGCTCACCGGGACTAGCGGGATTCTCCTACAATGAGCAGTTCTTC
cdr3_aa: CASSPGLAGFSYNEQFF

clone_size: -
j_call: TRBJ1-2
d_call: -
v_call: TRBV6-5
cdr3_nt: TGTGCCAGCAGTGCTGGGGGGGGGCGGATTTATGGCTACACCTTC
cdr3_aa: CASSAGGGRIYGYTF

clone_size: -
j_call: TRBJ2-5
d_call: TRBD1
v_call: TRBV18
cdr3_nt: TGTGCCAGCTCACCTCCGACAGGGGGTGGAGAGACCCAGTACTTC
cdr3_aa: CASSPPTGGGETQYF

clone_size: -
j_call: TRBJ2-1
d_call: -
v_call: TRBV2
cdr3_nt: TGTGCCAGCAGTGAAGCCTGGGGGAGTGGCGCTGAGCAGTTCTTC
cdr3_aa: CASSEAWGSGAEQFF

clone_size: -
j_call: TRBJ2-1
d_call: TRBD2
v_call: TRBV7-2
cdr3_nt: TGTGCCAGCCGCCGCGGGGGGGCAGATGAGCAGTTCTTC
cdr3_aa: CASRRGGADEQFF

clone_size: -
j_call: TRBJ1-2
d_call: -
v_call: TRBV18
cdr3_nt: TGTGCCAGCTCACCGGGGGAGGGCTACACCTTC
cdr3_aa: CASSPGEGYTF

clone_size: -
j_call: TRBJ2-2
d_call: -
v_call: TRBV28
cdr3_nt: TGTGCCAGCAGAATGACTAATACCGGGGAGCTGTTTTTT
cdr3_aa: CASRMTNTGELFF

clone_size: -
j_call: TRBJ2-1
d_call: -
v_call: TRBV11-2
cdr3_nt: TGTGCCAGCAGCCCGGGGCGGAGCTCCTACAATGAGCAGTTCTTC
cdr3_aa: CASSPGRSSYNEQFF

clone_size: -
j_call: TRBJ1-5
d_call: -
v_call: TRBV19
cdr3_nt: TGTGCCAGTAATCGGGAATGGGGTCAGCCCCAGCATTTT
cdr3_aa: CASNREWGQPQHF

clone_size: many
j_call: TRBJ2-5
d_call: -
v_call: TRBV7-8
cdr3_nt: TGTGCCAGCACCCGTCTTCGGGGGGAGACCCAGTACTTC
cdr3_aa: CASTRLRGETQYF

clone_size: -
j_call: TRBJ1-5
d_call: -
v_call: TRBV7-6
cdr3_nt: TGTGCCAGCAGCTTAGAAGCAAGAAATCAGCCCCAGCATTTT
cdr3_aa: CASSLEARNQPQHF

clone_size: -
j_call: TRBJ1-5
d_call: TRBD1
v_call: TRBV7-9
cdr3_nt: TGTGCCAGCAGCCCGACAGGGACTCAGCCCCAGCATTTT
cdr3_aa: CASSPTGTQPQHF

clone_size: -
j_call: TRBJ1-1
d_call: -
v_call: TRBV7-3
cdr3_nt: TGTGCCAGGCCGACAGGCACTGAAGCTTTCTTT
cdr3_aa: CARPTGTEAFF

clone_size: -
j_call: TRBJ1-4
d_call: -
v_call: TRBV7-2
cdr3_nt: TGTGCCAGCAGGAATTTCAATGAAAAACTGTTTTTT
cdr3_aa: CASRNFNEKLFF

clone_size: -
j_call: TRBJ1-4
d_call: -
v_call: TRBV7-8
cdr3_nt: TGTGCCAGCAGCTTAAACCGAGCAACTAATGAAAAACTGTTTTTT
cdr3_aa: CASSLNRATNEKLFF

clone_size: -
j_call: TRBJ2-1
d_call: -
v_call: TRBV2
cdr3_nt: TGTGCCAGCAGTAGAACTAGTAGCTATGAGCAGTTCTTC
cdr3_aa: CASSRTSSYEQFF

clone_size: -
j_call: TRBJ2-4
d_call: -
v_call: TRBV6-1
cdr3_nt: TGTGCCAACTGGGGTAGGGAAAACATTCAGTACTTC
cdr3_aa: CANWGRENIQYF

clone_size: few
j_call: TRBJ2-3
d_call: TRBD2
v_call: TRBV2
cdr3_nt: TGTGCCAGCATGGGTAGCGGGGGGGCCAGTACGCAGTATTTT
cdr3_aa: CASMGSGGASTQYF

clone_size: -
j_call: TRBJ1-1
d_call: -
v_call: TRBV7-6
cdr3_nt: TGTGCCAGCAGCTTAGGGGCGGCTATGAACACTGAAGCTTTCTTT
cdr3_aa: CASSLGAAMNTEAFF

clone_size: -
j_call: TRBJ2-1
d_call: TRBD1
v_call: TRBV5-4
cdr3_nt: TGTGCCAGCAGCCAAGGGACAGGGGGCAATGAGCAGTTCTTC
cdr3_aa: CASSQGTGGNEQFF

clone_size: -
j_call: TRBJ1-5
d_call: -
v_call: TRBV6-1
cdr3_nt: TGTGCCAGCTTATTGGGGAGGGTCGGGCCCCAGCATTTT
cdr3_aa: CASLLGRVGPQHF

clone_size: -
j_call: TRBJ1-1
d_call: TRBD1
v_call: TRBV19
cdr3_nt: TGTGCCAGTAGAGGCAGGCAGGGGGCGATTGGCACTGAAGCTTTCTTT
cdr3_aa: CASRGRQGAIGTEAFF

clone_size: -
j_call: TRBJ2-3
d_call: TRBD1
v_call: TRBV12-5
cdr3_nt: TGTGCTAGTGGTTTGGTCCCCGGGACAGGGAGCACAGATACGCAGTATTTT
cdr3_aa: CASGLVPGTGSTDTQYF

clone_size: -
j_call: TRBJ1-4
d_call: -
v_call: TRBV5-1
cdr3_nt: TGCGCCAGCAGCTTTAACGGGCTTAATGAAAAACTGTTTTTT
cdr3_aa: CASSFNGLNEKLFF

clone_size: -
j_call: TRBJ2-5
d_call: -
v_call: TRBV7-2
cdr3_nt: TGTGCCAGCGTCACCCAGGCGGGCCGGGAGACCCAGTACTTC
cdr3_aa: CASVTQAGRETQYF

clone_size: -
j_call: TRBJ2-3
d_call: -
v_call: TRBV6-4
cdr3_nt: TGTGCCAGCAGTACGGCTCGGGATACGCAGTATTTT
cdr3_aa: CASSTARDTQYF

clone_size: -
j_call: TRBJ2-2
d_call: -
v_call: TRBV7-2
cdr3_nt: TGTGCCAGCAGCAAGCGGGACACCTCGAACACCGGGGAGCTGTTTTTT
cdr3_aa: CASSKRDTSNTGELFF

clone_size: -
j_call: TRBJ1-2
d_call: TRBD1
v_call: TRBV7-9
cdr3_nt: TGTGCCAGCAGGTCGACAGGGGAGGAGGGCTACACCTTC
cdr3_aa: CASRSTGEEGYTF

clone_size: -
j_call: TRBJ2-1
d_call: TRBD1
v_call: TRBV6-1
cdr3_nt: TGTGCCAGCAGGGGACACAGGGGTGAGCAGTTCTTC
cdr3_aa: CASRGHRGEQFF

clone_size: -
j_call: TRBJ1-1
d_call: -
v_call: TRBV5-1
cdr3_nt: TGCGCCAGCAGCTCGGGGCAGGGCGACACTGAAGCTTTCTTT
cdr3_aa: CASSSGQGDTEAFF

clone_size: -
j_call: TRBJ1-5
d_call: -
v_call: TRBV6-5
cdr3_nt: TGTGCCAGCTGCAGGGCCAGTAGGCGAGGGCATTTT
cdr3_aa: CASCRASRRGHF

clone_size: -
j_call: TRBJ1-1
d_call: TRBD1
v_call: TRBV5-1
cdr3_nt: TGCGCCAGCAGATTCGGGACAGGTCACACTGAAGCTTTCTTT
cdr3_aa: CASRFGTGHTEAFF

clone_size: -
j_call: TRBJ1-2
d_call: -
v_call: TRBV7-2
cdr3_nt: TGTGCCAGCAGCCCTCAGGACAACTATGGCTACACCTTC
cdr3_aa: CASSPQDNYGYTF

clone_size: -
j_call: TRBJ2-7
d_call: -
v_call: TRBV14
cdr3_nt: TGTGCCAGCAGCCTGGGGACAACTACCTACGAGCAGTACTTC
cdr3_aa: CASSLGTTTYEQYF

clone_size: -
j_call: TRBJ2-1
d_call: TRBD1
v_call: TRBV9
cdr3_nt: TGTGCCAGCAGCGAATACCCTGAGGGACAGTCCTACAATGAGCAGTTCTTC
cdr3_aa: CASSEYPEGQSYNEQFF

clone_size: -
j_call: TRBJ2-7
d_call: -
v_call: TRBV7-2
cdr3_nt: TGTGCCAGCAGCTTACTAGGGTCCTACGAGCAGTACTTC
cdr3_aa: CASSLLGSYEQYF

clone_size: -
j_call: TRBJ2-6
d_call: -
v_call: TRBV5-1
cdr3_nt: TGCGCCAGCAGCTTGGGGTACTCTGGGGCCAACGTCCTGACTTTC
cdr3_aa: CASSLGYSGANVLTF

clone_size: -
j_call: TRBJ1-5
d_call: -
v_call: TRBV6-5
cdr3_nt: TGTGCCAGCAGTGAGTTTCAGCCCCAGCATTTT
cdr3_aa: CASSEFQPQHF

clone_size: few
j_call: TRBJ1-6
d_call: -
v_call: TRBV7-2
cdr3_nt: TGTGCCAGCAGCTTCGCCGGGACGGATAATTCACCCCTCCACTTT
cdr3_aa: CASSFAGTDNSPLHF

clone_size: -
j_call: TRBJ1-2
d_call: TRBD1
v_call: TRBV18
cdr3_nt: TGTGCCAGCTCACCGGAGGGGGCCTATGGCTACACCTTC
cdr3_aa: CASSPEGAYGYTF

clone_size: -
j_call: TRBJ2-5
d_call: -
v_call: TRBV6-5
cdr3_nt: TGTGCCAGCAGTATTACGAACAGGGCGCAGACCCAGTACTTC
cdr3_aa: CASSITNRAQTQYF

clone_size: once
j_call: TRBJ2-2
d_call: TRBD2
v_call: TRBV25-1
cdr3_nt: TGTGCCAGCAGTGAATTCCTAGCGGGGTCTTACACCGGGGAGCTGTTTTTT
cdr3_aa: CASSEFLAGSYTGELFF

clone_size: -
j_call: TRBJ1-5
d_call: -
v_call: TRBV7-2
cdr3_nt: TGTGCCAGCAGCTTAGGCCTGGTGGGTAGCAATCAGCCCCAGCATTTT
cdr3_aa: CASSLGLVGSNQPQHF

clone_size: -
j_call: TRBJ1-5
d_call: TRBD1
v_call: TRBV7-2
cdr3_nt: TGTGCCAGCAGCTTAGAGGGACAGGGCGCGCCGATGCCCCAGCATTTT
cdr3_aa: CASSLEGQGAPMPQHF

clone_size: -
j_call: TRBJ1-2
d_call: TRBD1
v_call: TRBV5-1
cdr3_nt: TGCGCCAGCAGCAGAGGGACAGGCAGAGATGGCTACACCTTC
cdr3_aa: CASSRGTGRDGYTF